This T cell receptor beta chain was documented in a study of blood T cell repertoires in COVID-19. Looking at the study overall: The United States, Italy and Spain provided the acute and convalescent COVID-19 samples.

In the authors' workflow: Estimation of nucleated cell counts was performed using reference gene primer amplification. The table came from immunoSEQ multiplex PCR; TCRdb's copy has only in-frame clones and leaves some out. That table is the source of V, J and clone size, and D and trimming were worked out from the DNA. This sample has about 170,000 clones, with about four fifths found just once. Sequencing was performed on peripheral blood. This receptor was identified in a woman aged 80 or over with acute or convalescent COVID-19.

This CDR3 is CAISGLAGGYQETQYF. As DNA, the CDR3 is TGTGCCATCAGTGGCCTAGCGGGGGGATATCAAGAGACCCAGTACTTC. V usage is TRBV10-3 and J usage is TRBJ2-5; TRBD2 aligns across 11 bases. The CDR3 loop spans 16 amino acids. The junction had 6 bases not matched to a gene; V was cut back by 4 bases and J by 2 bases. Germline V gives CDR1 ENHRY, CDR2 SYGVKD.